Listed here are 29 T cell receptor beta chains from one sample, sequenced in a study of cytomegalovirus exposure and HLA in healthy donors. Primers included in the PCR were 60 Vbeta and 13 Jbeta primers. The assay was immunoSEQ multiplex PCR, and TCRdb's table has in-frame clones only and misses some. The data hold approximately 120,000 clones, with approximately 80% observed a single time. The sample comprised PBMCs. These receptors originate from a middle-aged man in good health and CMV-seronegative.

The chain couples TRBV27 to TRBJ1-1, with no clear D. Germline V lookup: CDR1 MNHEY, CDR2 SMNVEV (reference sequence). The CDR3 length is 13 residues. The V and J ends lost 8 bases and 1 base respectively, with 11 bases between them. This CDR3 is CASPRAPNTEAFF. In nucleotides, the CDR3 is TGTGCCAGCCCGCGGGCACCGAACACTGAAGCTTTCTTT.

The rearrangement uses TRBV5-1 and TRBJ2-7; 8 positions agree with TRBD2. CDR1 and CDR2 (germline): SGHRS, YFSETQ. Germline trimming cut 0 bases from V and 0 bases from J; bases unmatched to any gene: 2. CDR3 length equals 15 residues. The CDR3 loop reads CASSLASGSSYEQYF. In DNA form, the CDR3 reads TGCGCCAGCAGCTTGGCCAGCGGGAGCTCCTACGAGCAGTACTTC.

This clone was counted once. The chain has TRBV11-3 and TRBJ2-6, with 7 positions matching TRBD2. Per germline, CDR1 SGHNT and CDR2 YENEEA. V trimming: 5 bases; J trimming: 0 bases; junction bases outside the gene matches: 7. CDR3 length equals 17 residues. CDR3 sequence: CASSRGWTSSGANVLTF. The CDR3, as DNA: TGTGCCAGCAGCCGGGGGTGGACTAGCTCTGGGGCCAACGTCCTGACTTTC.

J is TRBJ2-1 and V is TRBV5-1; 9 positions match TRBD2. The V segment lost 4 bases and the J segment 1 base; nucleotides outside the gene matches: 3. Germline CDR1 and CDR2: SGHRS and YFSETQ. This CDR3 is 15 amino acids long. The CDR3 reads CASSHLAGSYNEQFF. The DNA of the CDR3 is TGCGCCAGCAGCCATCTAGCGGGGTCCTACAATGAGCAGTTCTTC.

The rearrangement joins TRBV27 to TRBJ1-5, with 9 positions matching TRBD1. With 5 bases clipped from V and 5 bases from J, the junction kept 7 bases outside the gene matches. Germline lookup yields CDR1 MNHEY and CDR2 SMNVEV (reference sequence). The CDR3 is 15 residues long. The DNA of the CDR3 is TGTGCCAGCAGTGGTTGGGGACAGGGAGATCAGCCCCAGCATTTT. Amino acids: CASSGWGQGDQPQHF.

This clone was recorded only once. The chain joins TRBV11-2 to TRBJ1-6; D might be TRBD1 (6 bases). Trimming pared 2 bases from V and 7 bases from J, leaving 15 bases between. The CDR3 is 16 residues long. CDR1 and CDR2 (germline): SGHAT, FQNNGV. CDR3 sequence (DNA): TGTGCCAGCAGCTTAATAAGGGGGACCCGAAATTCACCCCTCCACTTT. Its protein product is CASSLIRGTRNSPLHF.

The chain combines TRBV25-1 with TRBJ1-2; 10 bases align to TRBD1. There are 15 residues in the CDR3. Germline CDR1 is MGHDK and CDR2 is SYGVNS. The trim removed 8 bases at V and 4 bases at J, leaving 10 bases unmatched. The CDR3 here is CASFGGDRGAYGYTF. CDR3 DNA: TGTGCCAGCTTCGGTGGGGACAGGGGTGCCTATGGCTACACCTTC.

The CDR3 is CASSPKGNLRGADTQYF. CDR3 DNA sequence: TGTGCCAGTAGTCCCAAAGGTAACCTCCGGGGGGCCGATACGCAGTATTTT. The chain carries TRBV19 and TRBJ2-3, with D perhaps TRBD2 (7 bases). This CDR3 spans 17 amino acids. V gave up 5 bases and J gave up 6 bases, with 24 bases separating them. Germline V gene data show CDR1 as LNHDA and CDR2 as SQIVND (reference sequence).

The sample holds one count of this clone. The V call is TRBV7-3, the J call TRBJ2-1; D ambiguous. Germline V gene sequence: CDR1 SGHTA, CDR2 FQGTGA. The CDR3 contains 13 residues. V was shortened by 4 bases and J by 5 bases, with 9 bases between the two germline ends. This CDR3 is CASSSTRDNEQFF. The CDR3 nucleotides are TGTGCCAGCAGCTCCACCCGGGACAATGAGCAGTTCTTC.

The CDR3 loop is CASSQDRGRNSPLHF. The CDR3 DNA sequence: TGCGCCAGCAGCCAAGACAGGGGGCGAAATTCACCCCTCCACTTT. The genes are TRBV4-3 and TRBJ1-6; 8 bases line up with TRBD1. This CDR3 has 15 residues. The V segment lost 0 bases and the J segment 7 bases; nucleotides outside the gene matches: 2. From germline, CDR1 is LGHNA and CDR2 YSLEER.

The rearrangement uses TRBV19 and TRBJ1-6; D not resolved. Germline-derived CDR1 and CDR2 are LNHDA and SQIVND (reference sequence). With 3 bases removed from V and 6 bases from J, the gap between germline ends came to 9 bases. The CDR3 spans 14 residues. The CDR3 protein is CASSIGGLNSPLHF. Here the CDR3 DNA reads TGTGCCAGTAGTATCGGAGGTCTTAATTCACCCCTCCACTTT. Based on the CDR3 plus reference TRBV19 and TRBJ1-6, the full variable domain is DGGITQSPKYLFRKEGQNVTLSCEQNLNHDAMYWYRQDPGQGLRLIYYSQIVNDFQKGDIAEGYSVSREKKESFPLTVTSAQKNPTAFYLCASSIGGLNSPLHFGNGTRLTVT.

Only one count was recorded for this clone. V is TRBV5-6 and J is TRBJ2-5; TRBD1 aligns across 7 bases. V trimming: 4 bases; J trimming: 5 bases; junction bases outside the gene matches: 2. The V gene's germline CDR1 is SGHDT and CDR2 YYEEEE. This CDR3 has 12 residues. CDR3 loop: CASSRQGETQYF. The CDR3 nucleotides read TGTGCCAGCAGCCGACAGGGTGAGACCCAGTACTTC.

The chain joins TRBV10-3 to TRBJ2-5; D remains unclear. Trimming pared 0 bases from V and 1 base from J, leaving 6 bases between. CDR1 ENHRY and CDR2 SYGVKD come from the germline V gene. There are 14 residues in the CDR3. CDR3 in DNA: TGTGCCATCAGTGAGTCCTCCTTCCAAGAGACCCAGTACTTC. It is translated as CAISESSFQETQYF.

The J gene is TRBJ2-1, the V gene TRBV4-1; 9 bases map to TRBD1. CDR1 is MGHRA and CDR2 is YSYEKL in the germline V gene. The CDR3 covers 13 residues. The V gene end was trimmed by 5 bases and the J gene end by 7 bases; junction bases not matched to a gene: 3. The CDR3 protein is CASSGTGWNEQFF. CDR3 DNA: TGCGCCAGCAGCGGGACAGGGTGGAATGAGCAGTTCTTC.

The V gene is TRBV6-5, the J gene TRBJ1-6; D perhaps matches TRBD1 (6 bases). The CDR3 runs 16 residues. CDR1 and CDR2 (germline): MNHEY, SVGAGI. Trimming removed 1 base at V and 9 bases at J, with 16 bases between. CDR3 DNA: TGTGCCAGCAGTTACTTTACAGGGTACATGGGTTCACCCCTCCACTTT. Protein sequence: CASSYFTGYMGSPLHF.

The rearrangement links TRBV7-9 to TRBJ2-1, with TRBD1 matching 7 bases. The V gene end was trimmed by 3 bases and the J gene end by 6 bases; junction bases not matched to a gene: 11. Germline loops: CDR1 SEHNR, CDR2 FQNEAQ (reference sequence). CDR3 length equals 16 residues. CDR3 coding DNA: TGTGCCAGCAGCTTCACCACAGGGAAGGGGGCCAATGAGCAGTTCTTC. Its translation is CASSFTTGKGANEQFF.

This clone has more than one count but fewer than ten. CDR3: CASSPQGATEAFF. For the CDR3, the DNA is TGTGCCAGCAGCCCACAGGGTGCCACTGAAGCTTTCTTT. The J gene is TRBJ1-1, the V gene TRBV6-5; D possibly corresponds to TRBD1 (6 bases). V dropped 6 bases and J dropped 4 bases, with 12 bases sitting between them. Germline assignment: CDR1 MNHEY and CDR2 SVGAGI. This CDR3 has 13 residues.

The DNA of the CDR3 is TGTGCCAGCAGTGAGCAGACAGCCGGGGAGCTGTTTTTT. As protein: CASSEQTAGELFF. The chain employs TRBV6-1 and TRBJ2-2; D perhaps matches TRBD1 (5 bases). The CDR3 covers 13 residues. With 3 bases removed from V and 6 bases from J, the gap between germline ends came to 8 bases. CDR1 is MNHNS and CDR2 is SASEGT in the germline V gene.

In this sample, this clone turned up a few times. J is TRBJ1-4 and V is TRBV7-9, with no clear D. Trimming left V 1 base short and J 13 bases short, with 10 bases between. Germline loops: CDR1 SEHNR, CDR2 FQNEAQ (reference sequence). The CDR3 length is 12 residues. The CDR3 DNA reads TGTGCCAGCAGCTTAGGGGCGGGAGCACTGTTTTTT. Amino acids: CASSLGAGALFF.

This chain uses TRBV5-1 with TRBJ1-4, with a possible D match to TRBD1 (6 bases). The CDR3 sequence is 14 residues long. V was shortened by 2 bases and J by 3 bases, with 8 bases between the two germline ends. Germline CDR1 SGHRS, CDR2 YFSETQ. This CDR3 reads CASSFQGSNEKLFF. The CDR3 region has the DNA TGCGCCAGCAGCTTTCAGGGGTCTAATGAAAAACTGTTTTTT. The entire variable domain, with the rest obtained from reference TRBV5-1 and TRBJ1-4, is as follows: KAGVTQTPRYLIKTRGQQVTLSCSPISGHRSVSWYQQTPGQGLQFLFEYFSETQRNKGNFPGRFSGRQFSNSRSEMNVSTLELGDSALYLCASSFQGSNEKLFFGSGTQLSVL.

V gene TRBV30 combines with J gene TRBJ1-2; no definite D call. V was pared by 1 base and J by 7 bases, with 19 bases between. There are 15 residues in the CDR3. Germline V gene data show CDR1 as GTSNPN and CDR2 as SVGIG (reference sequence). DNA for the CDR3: TGTGCCTGGAGTGGCAGGTCCTACAGACAAGGTGGCTACACCTTC. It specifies CAWSGRSYRQGGYTF.

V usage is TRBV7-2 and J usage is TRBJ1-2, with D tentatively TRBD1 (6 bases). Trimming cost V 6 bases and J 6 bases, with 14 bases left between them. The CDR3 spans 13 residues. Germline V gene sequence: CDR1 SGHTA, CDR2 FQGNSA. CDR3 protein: CASRGGDFDGYTF. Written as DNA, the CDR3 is TGTGCCAGCAGAGGGGGGGATTTCGATGGCTACACCTTC.

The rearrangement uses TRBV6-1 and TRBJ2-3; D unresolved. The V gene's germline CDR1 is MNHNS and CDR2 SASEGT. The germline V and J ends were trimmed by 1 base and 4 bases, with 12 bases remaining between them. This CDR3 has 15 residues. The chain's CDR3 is CASSEVYGGPDTQYF. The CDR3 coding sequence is TGTGCCAGCAGTGAAGTATATGGTGGGCCAGATACGCAGTATTTT.

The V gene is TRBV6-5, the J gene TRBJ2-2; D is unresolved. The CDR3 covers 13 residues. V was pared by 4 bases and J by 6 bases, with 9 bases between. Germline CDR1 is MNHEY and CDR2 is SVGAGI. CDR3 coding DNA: TGTGCCAGCAGTTTCGGTTTCGCCGGGGAGCTGTTTTTT. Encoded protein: CASSFGFAGELFF.

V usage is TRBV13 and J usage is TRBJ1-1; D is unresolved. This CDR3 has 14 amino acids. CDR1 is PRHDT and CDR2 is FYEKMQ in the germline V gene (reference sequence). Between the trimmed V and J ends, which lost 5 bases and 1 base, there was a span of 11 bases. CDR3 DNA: TGTGCCAGCAGCCCTGAGCCTACGAACACTGAAGCTTTCTTT. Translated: CASSPEPTNTEAFF.

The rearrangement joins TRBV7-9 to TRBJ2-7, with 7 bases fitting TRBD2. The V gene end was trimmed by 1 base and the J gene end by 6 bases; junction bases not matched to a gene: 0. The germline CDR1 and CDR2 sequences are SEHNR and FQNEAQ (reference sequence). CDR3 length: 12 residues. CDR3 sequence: CASSLGGSEQYF. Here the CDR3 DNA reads TGTGCCAGCAGCTTAGGCGGGAGCGAGCAGTACTTC.

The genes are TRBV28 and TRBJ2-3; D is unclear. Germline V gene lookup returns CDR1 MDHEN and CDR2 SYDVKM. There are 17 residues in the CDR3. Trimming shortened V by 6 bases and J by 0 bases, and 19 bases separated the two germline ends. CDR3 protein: CASSQVGRTASTDTQYF. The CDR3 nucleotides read TGTGCCAGCAGCCAAGTTGGTCGTACAGCTAGCACAGATACGCAGTATTTT. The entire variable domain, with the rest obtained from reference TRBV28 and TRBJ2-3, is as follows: DVKVTQSSRYLVKRTGEKVFLECVQDMDHENMFWYRQDPGLGLRLIYFSYDVKMKEKGDIPEGYSVSREKKERFSLILESASTNQTSMYLCASSQVGRTASTDTQYFGPGTRLTVL.

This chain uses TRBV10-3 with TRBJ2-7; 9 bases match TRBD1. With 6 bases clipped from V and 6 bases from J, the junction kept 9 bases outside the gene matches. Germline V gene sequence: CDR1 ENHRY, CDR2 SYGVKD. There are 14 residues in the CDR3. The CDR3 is CAISSGQGFGEQYF. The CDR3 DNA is TGTGCCATCAGCTCGGGACAGGGTTTCGGCGAGCAGTACTTC.

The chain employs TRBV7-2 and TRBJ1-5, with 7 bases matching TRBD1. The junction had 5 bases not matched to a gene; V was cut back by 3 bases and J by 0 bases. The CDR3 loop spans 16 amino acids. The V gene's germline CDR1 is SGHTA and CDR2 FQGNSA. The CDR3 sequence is CASSFSGGLSNQPQHF. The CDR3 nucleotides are TGTGCCAGCAGCTTCTCAGGGGGACTTAGCAATCAGCCCCAGCATTTT. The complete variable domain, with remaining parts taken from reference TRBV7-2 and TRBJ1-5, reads GAGVSQSPSNKVTEKGKDVELRCDPISGHTALYWYRQSLGQGLEFLIYFQGNSAPDKSGLPSDRFSAERTGGSVSTLTIQRTQQEDSAVYLCASSFSGGLSNQPQHFGDGTRLSIL.